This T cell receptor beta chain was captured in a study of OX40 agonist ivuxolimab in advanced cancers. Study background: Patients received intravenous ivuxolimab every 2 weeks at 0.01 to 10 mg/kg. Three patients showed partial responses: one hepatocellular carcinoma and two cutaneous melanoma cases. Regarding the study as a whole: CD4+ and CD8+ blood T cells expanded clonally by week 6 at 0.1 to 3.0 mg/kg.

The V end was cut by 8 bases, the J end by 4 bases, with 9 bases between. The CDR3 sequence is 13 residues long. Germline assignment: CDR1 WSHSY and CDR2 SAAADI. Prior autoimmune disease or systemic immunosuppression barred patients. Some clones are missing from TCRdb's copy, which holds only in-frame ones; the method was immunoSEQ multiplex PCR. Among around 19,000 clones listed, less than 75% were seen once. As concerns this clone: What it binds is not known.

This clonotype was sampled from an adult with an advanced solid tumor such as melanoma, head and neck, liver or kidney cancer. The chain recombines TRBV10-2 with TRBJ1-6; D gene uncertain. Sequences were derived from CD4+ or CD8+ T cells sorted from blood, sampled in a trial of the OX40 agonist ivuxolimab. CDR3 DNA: TGCGCCAGCTCTCCAGAGTATAATTCACCCCTCCACTTT. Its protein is CASSPEYNSPLHF.